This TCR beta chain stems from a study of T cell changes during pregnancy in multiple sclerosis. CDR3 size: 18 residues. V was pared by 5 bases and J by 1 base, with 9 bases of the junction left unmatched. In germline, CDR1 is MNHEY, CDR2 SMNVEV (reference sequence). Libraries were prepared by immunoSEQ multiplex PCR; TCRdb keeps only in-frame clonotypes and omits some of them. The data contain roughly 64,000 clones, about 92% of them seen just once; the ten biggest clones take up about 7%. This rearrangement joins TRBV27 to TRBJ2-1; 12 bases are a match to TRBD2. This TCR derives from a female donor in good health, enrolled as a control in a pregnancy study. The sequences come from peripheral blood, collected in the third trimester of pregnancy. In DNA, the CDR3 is TGTGCCAGCAGTCCCAGGACTAGCGGGACCATTTCCTACAATGAGCAGTTCTTC. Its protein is CASSPRTSGTISYNEQFF.